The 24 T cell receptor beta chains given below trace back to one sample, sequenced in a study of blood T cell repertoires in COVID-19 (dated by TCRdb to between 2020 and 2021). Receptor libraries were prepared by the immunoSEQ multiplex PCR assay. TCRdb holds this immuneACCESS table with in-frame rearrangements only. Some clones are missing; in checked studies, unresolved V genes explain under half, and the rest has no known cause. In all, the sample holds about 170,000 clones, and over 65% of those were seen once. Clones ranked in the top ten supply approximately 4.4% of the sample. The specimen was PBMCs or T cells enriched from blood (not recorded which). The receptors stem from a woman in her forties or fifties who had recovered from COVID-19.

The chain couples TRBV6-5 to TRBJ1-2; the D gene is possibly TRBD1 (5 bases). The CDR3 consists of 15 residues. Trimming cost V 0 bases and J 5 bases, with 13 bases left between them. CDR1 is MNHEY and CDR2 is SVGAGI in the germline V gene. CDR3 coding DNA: TGTGCCAGCAGTTACTCGATACAGGCCGGATATGGCTACACCTTC. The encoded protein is CASSYSIQAGYGYTF.

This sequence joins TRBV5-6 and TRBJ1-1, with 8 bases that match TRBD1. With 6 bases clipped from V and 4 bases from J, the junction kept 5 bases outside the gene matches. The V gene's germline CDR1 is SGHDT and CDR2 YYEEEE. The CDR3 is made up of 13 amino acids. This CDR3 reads CASTLQGGTEAFF. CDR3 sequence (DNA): TGTGCCAGCACGTTACAGGGGGGCACTGAAGCTTTCTTT.

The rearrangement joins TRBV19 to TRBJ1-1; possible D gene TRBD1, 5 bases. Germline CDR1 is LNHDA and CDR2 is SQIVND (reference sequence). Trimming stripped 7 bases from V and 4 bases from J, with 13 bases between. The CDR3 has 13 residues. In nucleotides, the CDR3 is TGTGCCAGTATGGGTCGCGGGGGCACTGAAGCTTTCTTT. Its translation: CASMGRGGTEAFF.

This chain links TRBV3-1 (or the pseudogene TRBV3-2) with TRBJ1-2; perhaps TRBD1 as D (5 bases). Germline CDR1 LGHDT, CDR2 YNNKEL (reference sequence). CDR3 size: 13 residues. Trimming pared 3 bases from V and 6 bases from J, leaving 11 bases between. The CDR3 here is CASSQGRQHGYTF. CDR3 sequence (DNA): TGTGCCAGCAGCCAGGGGCGACAACATGGCTACACCTTC.

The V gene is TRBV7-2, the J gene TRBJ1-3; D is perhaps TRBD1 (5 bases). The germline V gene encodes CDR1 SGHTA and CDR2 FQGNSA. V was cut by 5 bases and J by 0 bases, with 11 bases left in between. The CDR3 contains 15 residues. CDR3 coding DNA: TGTGCCAGCAGCCCCCAGGGCCCCTCTGGAAACACCATATATTTT. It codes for CASSPQGPSGNTIYF.

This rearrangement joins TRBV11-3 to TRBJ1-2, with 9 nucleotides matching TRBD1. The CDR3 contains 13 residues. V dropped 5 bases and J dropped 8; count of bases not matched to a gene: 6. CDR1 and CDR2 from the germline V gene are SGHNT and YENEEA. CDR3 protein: CASSGGTGPGYTF. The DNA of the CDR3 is TGTGCCAGCAGCGGAGGGACAGGGCCCGGCTACACCTTC.

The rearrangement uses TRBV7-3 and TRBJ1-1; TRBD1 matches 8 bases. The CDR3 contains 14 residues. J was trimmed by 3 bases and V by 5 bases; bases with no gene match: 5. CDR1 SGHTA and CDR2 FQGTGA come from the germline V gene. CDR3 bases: TGTGCCAGCAGCACAGGGGGACAGCACACTGAAGCTTTCTTT. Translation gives CASSTGGQHTEAFF.

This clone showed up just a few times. The CDR3 DNA sequence: TGTGCCAGCAGTTACTCGCGGACAGGTTACAATGAGCAGTTCTTC. Its translation: CASSYSRTGYNEQFF. The chain carries TRBV6-5 and TRBJ2-1, with 7 bases identical to TRBD1. V lost 0 bases to trimming and J lost 4 bases; unmatched junction nucleotides: 3. This CDR3 is built from 15 residues. CDR1 is MNHEY and CDR2 is SVGAGI in the germline V gene.

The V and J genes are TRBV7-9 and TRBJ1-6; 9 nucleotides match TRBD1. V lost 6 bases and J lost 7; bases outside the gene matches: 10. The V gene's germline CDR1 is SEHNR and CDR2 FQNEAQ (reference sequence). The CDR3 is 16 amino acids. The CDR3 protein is CASSDRGAGKNSPLHF. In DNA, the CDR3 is TGTGCCAGCAGTGACAGGGGGGCAGGAAAAAATTCACCCCTCCACTTT.

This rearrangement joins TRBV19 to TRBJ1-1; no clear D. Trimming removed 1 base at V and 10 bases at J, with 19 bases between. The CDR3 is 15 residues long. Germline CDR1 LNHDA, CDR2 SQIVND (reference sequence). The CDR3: CASSIAHDRRLGAFF. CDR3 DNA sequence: TGTGCCAGTAGTATAGCCCACGACCGAAGGCTAGGAGCTTTCTTT.

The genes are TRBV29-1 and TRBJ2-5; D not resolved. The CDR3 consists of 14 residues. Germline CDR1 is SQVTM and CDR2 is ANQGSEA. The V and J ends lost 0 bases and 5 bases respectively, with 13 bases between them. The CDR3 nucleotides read TGCAGCGTTGAAGATCTGGCCCCGCGGGAGACCCAGTACTTC. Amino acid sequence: CSVEDLAPRETQYF.

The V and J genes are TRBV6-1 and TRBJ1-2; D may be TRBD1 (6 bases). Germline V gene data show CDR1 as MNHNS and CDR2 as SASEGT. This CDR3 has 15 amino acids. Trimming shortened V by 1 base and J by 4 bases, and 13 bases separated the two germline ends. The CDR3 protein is CASSEGGPAIYGYTF. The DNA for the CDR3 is TGTGCCAGCAGTGAAGGGGGGCCCGCAATCTATGGCTACACCTTC.

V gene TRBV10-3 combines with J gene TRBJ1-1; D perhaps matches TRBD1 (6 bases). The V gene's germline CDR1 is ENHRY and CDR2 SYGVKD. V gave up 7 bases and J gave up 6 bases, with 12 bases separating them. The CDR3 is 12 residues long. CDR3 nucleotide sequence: TGTGCCATCAAATCACAGGGCGCTGAAGCTTTCTTT. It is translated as CAIKSQGAEAFF.

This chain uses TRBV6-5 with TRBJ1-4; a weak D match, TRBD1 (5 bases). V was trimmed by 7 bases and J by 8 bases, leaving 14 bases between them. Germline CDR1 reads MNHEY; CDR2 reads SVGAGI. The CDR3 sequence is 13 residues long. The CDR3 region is CASTGGGREKLFF. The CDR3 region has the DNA TGTGCCAGCACCGGGGGGGGAAGAGAAAAACTGTTTTTT.

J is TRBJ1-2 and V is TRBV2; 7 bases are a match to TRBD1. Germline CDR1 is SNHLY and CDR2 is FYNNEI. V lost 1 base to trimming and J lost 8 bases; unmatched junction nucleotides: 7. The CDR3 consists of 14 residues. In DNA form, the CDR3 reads TGTGCCAGCAGTGAAGGACAGGGCATCGGAGGCTACACCTTC. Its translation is CASSEGQGIGGYTF.

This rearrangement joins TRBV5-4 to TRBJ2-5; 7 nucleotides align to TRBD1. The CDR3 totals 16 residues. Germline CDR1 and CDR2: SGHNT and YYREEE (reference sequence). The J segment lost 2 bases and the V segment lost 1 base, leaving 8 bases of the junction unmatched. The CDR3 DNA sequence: TGTGCCAGCAGCTTGCTCCGCCGGGACAGACAAGAGACCCAGTACTTC. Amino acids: CASSLLRRDRQETQYF.

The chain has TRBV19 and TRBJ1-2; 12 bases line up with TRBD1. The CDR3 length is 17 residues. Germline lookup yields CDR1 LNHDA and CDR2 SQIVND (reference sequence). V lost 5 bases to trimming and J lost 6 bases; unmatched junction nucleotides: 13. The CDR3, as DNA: TGTGCCAGTAGTTTAGCTGTCCGGGGACAGGGGGCGGATGGCTACACCTTC. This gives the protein CASSLAVRGQGADGYTF.

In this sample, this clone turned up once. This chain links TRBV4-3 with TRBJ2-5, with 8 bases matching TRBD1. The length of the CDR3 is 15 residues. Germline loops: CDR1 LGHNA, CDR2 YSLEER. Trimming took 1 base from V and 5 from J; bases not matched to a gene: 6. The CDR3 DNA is TGCGCCAGCAGCCAAGGGACAGGGTGGATGGAGACCCAGTACTTC. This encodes CASSQGTGWMETQYF.

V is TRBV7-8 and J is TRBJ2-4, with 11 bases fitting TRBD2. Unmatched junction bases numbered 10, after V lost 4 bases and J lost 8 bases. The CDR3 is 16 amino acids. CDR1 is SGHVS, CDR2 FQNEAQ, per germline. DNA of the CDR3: TGTGCCAGCAGCTCCTGGACTAGCGGGTCTAGGGACATTCAGTACTTC. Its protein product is CASSSWTSGSRDIQYF.

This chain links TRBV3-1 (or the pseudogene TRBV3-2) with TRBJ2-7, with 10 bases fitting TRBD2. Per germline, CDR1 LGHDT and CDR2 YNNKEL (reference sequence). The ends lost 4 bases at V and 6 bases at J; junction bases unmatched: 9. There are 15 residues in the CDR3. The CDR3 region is CASSPSGRGGFEQYV. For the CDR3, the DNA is TGTGCCAGCAGCCCTAGCGGGAGAGGCGGATTCGAGCAGTACGTC.

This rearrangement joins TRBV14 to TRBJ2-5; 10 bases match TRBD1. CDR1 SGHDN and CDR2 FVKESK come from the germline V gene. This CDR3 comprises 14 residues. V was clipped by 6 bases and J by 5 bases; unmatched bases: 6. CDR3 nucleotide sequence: TGTGCCAGCAGTGAGACAGGGGGCGCGGAGACCCAGTACTTC. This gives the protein CASSETGGAETQYF.

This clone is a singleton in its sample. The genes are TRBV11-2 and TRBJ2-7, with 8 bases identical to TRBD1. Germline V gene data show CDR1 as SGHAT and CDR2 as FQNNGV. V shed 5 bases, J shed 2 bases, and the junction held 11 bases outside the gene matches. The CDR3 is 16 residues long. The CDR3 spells CASSRGAGDRTYEQYV. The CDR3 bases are TGTGCCAGCAGCCGAGGCGCCGGGGACAGGACCTACGAGCAGTACGTC.

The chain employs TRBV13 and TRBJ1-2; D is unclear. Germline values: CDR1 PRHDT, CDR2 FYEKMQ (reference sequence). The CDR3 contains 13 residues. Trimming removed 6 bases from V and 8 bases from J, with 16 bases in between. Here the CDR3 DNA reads TGTGCCAGCAGTGCCGGTGCGCTCCGGGGCTACACCTTC. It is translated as CASSAGALRGYTF.

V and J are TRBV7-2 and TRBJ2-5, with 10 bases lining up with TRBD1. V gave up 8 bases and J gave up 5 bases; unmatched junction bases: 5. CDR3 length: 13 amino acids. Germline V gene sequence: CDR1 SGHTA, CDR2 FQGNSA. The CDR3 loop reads CASATGGRETQYF. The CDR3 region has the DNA TGTGCCAGCGCGACAGGGGGCCGGGAGACCCAGTACTTC.